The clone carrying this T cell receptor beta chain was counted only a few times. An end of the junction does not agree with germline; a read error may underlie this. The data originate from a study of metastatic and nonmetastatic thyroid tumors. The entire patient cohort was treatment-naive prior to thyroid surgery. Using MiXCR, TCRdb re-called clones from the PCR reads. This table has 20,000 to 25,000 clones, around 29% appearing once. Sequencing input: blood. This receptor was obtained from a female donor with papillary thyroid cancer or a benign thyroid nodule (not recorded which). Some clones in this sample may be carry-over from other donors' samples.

Written as DNA, the CDR3 is TGTGCCAGCATCAGGGGCTCGGGTGCAGATACGCACTATTTT. It specifies CASIRGSGADTHYF. The chain combines TRBV6-2 or TRBV6-3 with TRBJ2-3; TRBD1 is a possible D gene (6 bases). This CDR3 has 14 amino acids. In germline, CDR1 is MNHEY, CDR2 SVGEGT.